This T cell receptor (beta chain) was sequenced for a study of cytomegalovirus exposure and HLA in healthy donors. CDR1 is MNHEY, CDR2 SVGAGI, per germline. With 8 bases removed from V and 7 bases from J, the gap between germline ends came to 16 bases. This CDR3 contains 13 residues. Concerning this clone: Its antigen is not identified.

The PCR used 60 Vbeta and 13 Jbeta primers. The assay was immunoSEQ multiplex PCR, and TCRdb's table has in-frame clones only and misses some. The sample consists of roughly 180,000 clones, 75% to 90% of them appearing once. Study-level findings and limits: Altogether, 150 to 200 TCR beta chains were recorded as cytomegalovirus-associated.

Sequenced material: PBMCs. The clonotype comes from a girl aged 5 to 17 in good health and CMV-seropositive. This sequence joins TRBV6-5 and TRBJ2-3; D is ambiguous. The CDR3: CASSSGGTHTQYF. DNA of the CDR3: TGTGCCAGCTCTTCCGGCGGCACCCATACGCAGTATTTT.